A single sample is the source of the 29 T cell receptor beta chains below, sequenced in a study of blood T cell repertoires in COVID-19. Profiling relied on immunoSEQ multiplex PCR, and the TCRdb table lists in-frame clones only, not all of them. The sample holds over 85,000 clones, 84% seen once. Sequenced sample: peripheral blood. These receptors originate from a human donor in a cohort sampled during active COVID-19.

CDR3 region: CASRDDRVGYNEQFF. CDR3 nucleotide sequence: TGTGCCAGCAGAGATGACAGGGTGGGCTACAATGAGCAGTTCTTC. The chain carries TRBV6-5 and TRBJ2-1, with TRBD1 matching 7 bases. Germline assignment: CDR1 MNHEY and CDR2 SVGAGI. This CDR3 contains 15 residues. The junction had 8 bases not matched to a gene; V was cut back by 6 bases and J by 3 bases.

The chain combines TRBV12-3 or TRBV12-4 with TRBJ1-2; D not resolved. The CDR3 extends over 13 amino acids. V was trimmed by 5 bases and J by 7 bases, leaving 14 bases between them. CDR3 region: CASSLRGVGGYTF. In DNA, the CDR3 is TGTGCCAGCAGTCTCCGGGGAGTTGGTGGCTACACCTTC.

This chain links TRBV4-3 with TRBJ2-3, with 7 positions matching TRBD2. J was trimmed by 1 base and V by 0 bases; bases with no gene match: 4. There are 16 residues in the CDR3. Germline V gives CDR1 LGHNA, CDR2 YSLEER. The DNA for the CDR3 is TGCGCCAGCAGCCAAGATAGCACTAGCGGCACAGATACGCAGTATTTT. This sequence encodes CASSQDSTSGTDTQYF.

The CDR3: CASSEPGTGAGTEAFF. CDR3 nucleotides: TGTGCCAGCAGTGAACCGGGGACAGGGGCGGGCACTGAAGCTTTCTTT. This chain links TRBV6-1 with TRBJ1-1, with 10 bases identical to TRBD1. The CDR3 extends over 16 amino acids. Germline V gene lookup returns CDR1 MNHNS and CDR2 SASEGT. The trim removed 2 bases at V and 4 bases at J, leaving 7 bases unmatched.

The chain combines TRBV30 with TRBJ1-5, with D maybe TRBD1 (6 bases). Germline V lookup: CDR1 GTSNPN, CDR2 SVGIG (reference sequence). The V gene lost 5 bases and the J gene lost 2 bases, with 10 bases spanning the gap. The CDR3 consists of 13 residues. CDR3 nucleotide sequence: TGTGCCTGGGCCAGGGGTGGCAATCAGCCCCAGCATTTT. Translating gives CAWARGGNQPQHF. The variable domain in full, completed from reference TRBV30 and TRBJ1-5, reads SQTIHQWPATLVQPVGSPLSLECTVEGTSNPNLYWYRQAAGRGLQLLFYSVGIGQISSEVPQNLSASRPQDRQFILSSKKLLLSDSGFYLCAWARGGNQPQHFGDGTRLSIL.

The chain links TRBV9 to TRBJ2-1; TRBD2 agrees at 7 bases. The germline CDR1 and CDR2 sequences are SGDLS and YYNGEE. With 4 bases clipped from V and 6 bases from J, the junction kept 13 bases outside the gene matches. This CDR3 is built from 16 residues. The CDR3 nucleotides are TGTGCCAGCAGCCCCAGGGCCCAGCGGGGACCCAATGAGCAGTTCTTC. Its protein product is CASSPRAQRGPNEQFF.

The count of this clone is one. The chain carries TRBV27 and TRBJ2-1, with 7 positions matching TRBD2. Trimming at V came to 3 bases and at J to 4 bases, leaving 9 bases not matched to a gene. The CDR3 covers 16 residues. In germline, CDR1 is MNHEY, CDR2 SMNVEV (reference sequence). The CDR3 sequence: CASSLDGRGKYNEQFF. CDR3 coding DNA: TGTGCCAGCAGTTTGGATGGGCGGGGGAAATACAATGAGCAGTTCTTC.

V is TRBV11-1 and J is TRBJ2-5; possibly TRBD1 for D (5 bases). CDR1 and CDR2 from the germline V gene are SGHAT and FQDESV (reference sequence). CDR3 length: 15 amino acids. Trimming pared 2 bases from V and 3 bases from J, leaving 13 bases between. The CDR3 region has the DNA TGTGCCAGCAGCTTACAGGGCAGGCCCGAAGAGACCCAGTACTTC. Residues: CASSLQGRPEETQYF.

The rearrangement links TRBV6-4 to TRBJ1-2; 8 nucleotides agree with TRBD1. Trimming removed 3 bases from V and 0 bases from J; junction bases left unmatched: 6. Germline V gives CDR1 MRHNA, CDR2 SNTAGT. The length of the CDR3 is 16 residues. The CDR3 loop is CASSDGGTGPNYGYTF. In DNA form, the CDR3 reads TGTGCCAGCAGTGATGGCGGGACAGGACCTAACTATGGCTACACCTTC.

The chain carries TRBV19 and TRBJ2-2, with unresolved D. Germline V lookup: CDR1 LNHDA, CDR2 SQIVND (reference sequence). V was shortened by 4 bases and J by 6 bases, with 6 bases between the two germline ends. This CDR3 is built from 12 residues. The CDR3 is CASSTFSGELFF. The CDR3 DNA reads as TGTGCCAGTAGTACTTTCTCCGGGGAGCTGTTTTTT.

The chain couples TRBV5-1 to TRBJ1-1; a possible D gene is TRBD1 (5 bases). This CDR3 contains 13 residues. Germline loops: CDR1 SGHRS, CDR2 YFSETQ. Trimming cost V 3 bases and J 4 bases, with 10 bases left between them. CDR3 coding DNA: TGCGCCAGCAGCTCCTACGGGGGCACTGAAGCTTTCTTT. Translating gives CASSSYGGTEAFF. The whole variable domain, remainder taken from reference TRBV5-1 and TRBJ1-1, is KAGVTQTPRYLIKTRGQQVTLSCSPISGHRSVSWYQQTPGQGLQFLFEYFSETQRNKGNFPGRFSGRQFSNSRSEMNVSTLELGDSALYLCASSSYGGTEAFFGQGTRLTVV.

This clone was observed a few times. The V gene is TRBV18, the J gene TRBJ1-1; 10 bases match TRBD1. Germline CDR1 KGHSH, CDR2 LQKENI. V was clipped by 4 bases and J by 5 bases; unmatched bases: 1. The CDR3 is 13 residues long. The CDR3 DNA sequence: TGTGCCAGCTCACAGGACAGGGGGACTGAAGCTTTCTTT. This translates into CASSQDRGTEAFF.

CDR3 in amino acids: CASSLGPAATNEKLFF. DNA of the CDR3: TGTGCCAGCAGCTTGGGTCCTGCAGCAACTAATGAAAAACTGTTTTTT. This rearrangement joins TRBV5-5 to TRBJ1-4; D gene ambiguous. The germline V and J ends were trimmed by 0 bases and 0 bases, with 9 bases remaining between them. Looked up from germline, CDR1 is SGHKS and CDR2 is YYEKEE (reference sequence). The CDR3 totals 16 residues.

V and J are TRBV3-1 (or the pseudogene TRBV3-2) and TRBJ1-1; D is perhaps TRBD1 (5 bases). Between the trimmed V and J ends, which lost 1 base and 9 bases, there was a span of 6 bases. CDR3 length equals 11 residues. Germline values: CDR1 LGHDT, CDR2 YNNKEL (reference sequence). CDR3 sequence: CASSQGQKAFF. CDR3 nucleotides: TGTGCCAGCAGCCAAGGACAGAAAGCTTTCTTT.

A word on this clone: The same CDR3 arises from other DNA sequences in this sample as well. J is TRBJ2-2 and V is TRBV11-3; D gene unclear. The CDR3 sequence is 13 residues long. Looked up from germline, CDR1 is SGHNT and CDR2 is YENEEA. V lost 5 bases and J 5 bases, leaving 9 bases between the germline ends. CDR3 in amino acids: CASSPLATGELFF. The CDR3 DNA is TGTGCCAGCAGCCCCCTGGCTACCGGGGAGCTGTTTTTT.

CDR3 amino acids: CASSSRGRPGETQYF. CDR3 sequence (DNA): TGTGCCAGCAGTTCCCGGGGGAGGCCGGGGGAGACCCAGTACTTC. The genes are TRBV28 and TRBJ2-5; a possible D gene is TRBD2 (6 bases). Germline V gene lookup returns CDR1 MDHEN and CDR2 SYDVKM. With 4 bases removed from V and 5 bases from J, the gap between germline ends came to 17 bases. The CDR3 extends over 15 amino acids.

This clone came up a few times. V is TRBV7-2 and J is TRBJ1-4; D call uncertain. The V end lost 1 base, the J end lost 8 bases, and 17 bases lay between the germline ends. The V gene's germline CDR1 is SGHTA and CDR2 FQGNSA. The CDR3 runs to 16 residues. The CDR3 reads CASSLDRGGSREKLFF. The CDR3 nucleotides read TGTGCCAGCAGCTTAGATAGAGGAGGGAGTCGGGAAAAACTGTTTTTT.

CDR3 bases: TGTGCCAGCTCACCACCGGATAGGAGGACTGAAGCTTTCTTT. Protein: CASSPPDRRTEAFF. The chain has TRBV18 and TRBJ1-1; D is unresolved. The CDR3 length is 14 residues. Trimming took off 0 bases at V and 5 bases at J, with 10 bases between the two ends. CDR1 is KGHSH and CDR2 is LQKENI in the germline V gene.

The V call is TRBV6-2 or TRBV6-3, the J call TRBJ1-1; D gene unclear. The V gene lost 0 bases and the J gene lost 0 bases, with 11 bases spanning the gap. This CDR3 comprises 16 residues. Per the germline V gene, CDR1 is MNHEY and CDR2 is SVGEGT. The CDR3 loop is CASSYSNGAMNTEAFF. The CDR3 DNA reads as TGTGCCAGCAGTTACTCGAATGGAGCAATGAACACTGAAGCTTTCTTT.

The chain carries TRBV14 and TRBJ1-1; D is unresolved. Between the trimmed V and J ends, which lost 2 bases and 0 bases, there was a span of 10 bases. Looked up from germline, CDR1 is SGHDN and CDR2 is FVKESK. The CDR3 has 15 amino acids. CDR3 protein: CASSQWPTMNTEAFF. The CDR3 region has the DNA TGTGCCAGCAGCCAATGGCCCACCATGAACACTGAAGCTTTCTTT. The variable domain in full, with the rest retrieved from reference TRBV14 and TRBJ1-1, is EAGVTQFPSHSVIEKGQTVTLRCDPISGHDNLYWYRRVMGKEIKFLLHFVKESKQDESGMPNNRFLAERTGGTYSTLKVQPAELEDSGVYFCASSQWPTMNTEAFFGQGTRLTVV.

The rearrangement uses TRBV3-1 (or the pseudogene TRBV3-2) and TRBJ1-5; D remains unclear. The CDR3 totals 13 residues. In germline, CDR1 is LGHDT, CDR2 YNNKEL (reference sequence). V was trimmed by 4 bases and J by 6 bases, leaving 10 bases between them. This chain's CDR3 is CASSLGPSQPQHF. For the CDR3, the DNA is TGTGCCAGCAGCCTGGGCCCCAGTCAGCCCCAGCATTTT.

This chain connects TRBV9 to TRBJ2-7; possibly TRBD1 for D (5 bases). V dropped 1 base and J dropped 0 bases, with 11 bases sitting between them. CDR3 length equals 15 residues. CDR1 is SGDLS and CDR2 is YYNGEE in the germline V gene. CDR3 in amino acids: CASSVQGTSSYEQYF. The CDR3 DNA follows: TGTGCCAGCAGCGTACAGGGTACGAGCTCCTACGAGCAGTACTTC.

V usage is TRBV4-2 and J usage is TRBJ2-3; D may be TRBD1 (6 bases). Germline V gene data show CDR1 as LGHNA and CDR2 as YNFKEQ. This CDR3 has 16 amino acids. V was trimmed by 1 base and J by 1 base, leaving 12 bases between them. The CDR3 DNA follows: TGTGCCAGCAGCCAAGTGTGGGGGCCCGGCACAGATACGCAGTATTTT. Protein sequence: CASSQVWGPGTDTQYF.

This clone was recorded a few times. This chain joins TRBV3-1 (or the pseudogene TRBV3-2) and TRBJ1-1, with D possibly TRBD1 on 6 matching bases. Deletions cut 1 base from V and 0 bases from J, with 12 bases between. This CDR3 is built from 16 residues. Germline V gives CDR1 LGHDT, CDR2 YNNKEL (reference sequence). CDR3 sequence (DNA): TGTGCCAGCAGCCAAGCCTACAGGGCCATGAACACTGAAGCTTTCTTT. It yields the protein CASSQAYRAMNTEAFF.

The chain joins TRBV28 to TRBJ2-1; D is perhaps TRBD2 (5 bases). The CDR3 consists of 14 residues. Trimming took 3 bases from V and 7 from J, leaving 13 bases between them. Germline CDR1 reads MDHEN; CDR2 reads SYDVKM. In DNA, the CDR3 is TGTGCCAGCAGTTTGCCTGGACTGGCTAATGAGCAGTTCTTC. Translation gives CASSLPGLANEQFF. Together with reference TRBV28 and TRBJ2-1, the CDR3 gives the full variable domain: DVKVTQSSRYLVKRTGEKVFLECVQDMDHENMFWYRQDPGLGLRLIYFSYDVKMKEKGDIPEGYSVSREKKERFSLILESASTNQTSMYLCASSLPGLANEQFFGPGTRLTVL.

This rearrangement joins TRBV9 to TRBJ2-1, with 10 bases identical to TRBD2. Germline CDR1 reads SGDLS; CDR2 reads YYNGEE. The trim removed 0 bases at V and 3 bases at J, leaving 3 bases unmatched. The CDR3 extends over 16 amino acids. The CDR3 bases are TGTGCCAGCAGCGTAGCTAGCGGGGGACTCTACAATGAGCAGTTCTTC. It specifies CASSVASGGLYNEQFF.

The chain employs TRBV9 and TRBJ2-5, with D perhaps TRBD2 (6 bases). V was pared by 0 bases and J by 6 bases, with 18 bases between. Germline loops: CDR1 SGDLS, CDR2 YYNGEE. CDR3 length: 16 residues. CDR3 sequence (DNA): TGTGCCAGCAGCGTAGACGGGGGTCCCAGCTTAAAGACCCAGTACTTC. Protein product: CASSVDGGPSLKTQYF.

This clone was observed a few times. This chain uses TRBV29-1 with TRBJ2-5; maybe TRBD2 (6 bases). The V end was cut by 4 bases, the J end by 1 base, with 13 bases between. The CDR3 loop spans 14 amino acids. CDR1 SQVTM and CDR2 ANQGSEA come from the germline V gene. DNA of the CDR3: TGCAGCGTTGTTTGGGGCGGGATCCAAGAGACCCAGTACTTC. Amino acids: CSVVWGGIQETQYF.

The rearrangement joins TRBV6-5 to TRBJ2-7; 9 nucleotides align to TRBD1. There are 15 residues in the CDR3. V shed 2 bases, J shed 3 bases, and the junction held 5 bases outside the gene matches. Germline values: CDR1 MNHEY, CDR2 SVGAGI. The CDR3 DNA is TGTGCCAGCAGTTACGCGGGACAGGGCGTCTACGAGCAGTACTTC. Translated, it gives CASSYAGQGVYEQYF.